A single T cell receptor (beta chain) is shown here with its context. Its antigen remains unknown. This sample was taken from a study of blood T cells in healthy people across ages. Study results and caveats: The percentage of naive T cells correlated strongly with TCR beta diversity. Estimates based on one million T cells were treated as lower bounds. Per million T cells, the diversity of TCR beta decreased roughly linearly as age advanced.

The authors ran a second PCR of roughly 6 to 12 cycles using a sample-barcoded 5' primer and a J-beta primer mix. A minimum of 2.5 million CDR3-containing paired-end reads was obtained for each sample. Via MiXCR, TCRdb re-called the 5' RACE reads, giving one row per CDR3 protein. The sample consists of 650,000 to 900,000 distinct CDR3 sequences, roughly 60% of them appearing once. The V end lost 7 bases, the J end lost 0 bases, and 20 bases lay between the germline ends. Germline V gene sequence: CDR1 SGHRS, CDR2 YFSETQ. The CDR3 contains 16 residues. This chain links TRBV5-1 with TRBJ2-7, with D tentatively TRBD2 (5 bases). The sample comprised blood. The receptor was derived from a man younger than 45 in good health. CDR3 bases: TGCGCCAGCGGACTTGGGCTTAGGAGCCGCTCCTACGAGCAGTACTTC. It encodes CASGLGLRSRSYEQYF.